The sequence of this T cell receptor (beta chain) was determined in a study of blood T cell repertoires in COVID-19. Study-wide background: There were acute and convalescent COVID-19 samples, and they came from the United States, Italy and Spain. Sources were T cells, B-cell-depleted T cells, or PBMCs; the material itself was cDNA or gDNA.

Per the authors' pipeline: It was from reference gene primer amplification that nucleated cell counts were estimated. TCRdb's table, derived via immunoSEQ multiplex PCR, lists solely in-frame clones and lacks some. The V and J calls and clone size are taken from that table; D and trimming were inferred from the DNA. The sample has fewer than 120,000 clones; approximately 67% are singletons. Per germline, CDR1 SGHRS and CDR2 YFSETQ. The V segment lost 4 bases and the J segment 2 bases; nucleotides outside the gene matches: 4. The CDR3 consists of 14 residues. Material for sequencing was peripheral blood. V gene TRBV5-1 combines with J gene TRBJ2-7; 9 nucleotides agree with TRBD1. This receptor was taken from a woman aged 55-70 years with acute or convalescent COVID-19. CDR3 DNA: TGCGCCAGCAGCCTGGGGACAGGGACCTACGAGCAGTACTTC. Translating it yields CASSLGTGTYEQYF. Based on the CDR3 plus reference TRBV5-1 and TRBJ2-7, the full variable domain is KAGVTQTPRYLIKTRGQQVTLSCSPISGHRSVSWYQQTPGQGLQFLFEYFSETQRNKGNFPGRFSGRQFSNSRSEMNVSTLELGDSALYLCASSLGTGTYEQYFGPGTRLTVT.